The 19 T cell receptor beta chains presented below share a single source sample, sequenced in a study of blood T cells in healthy people across ages. A second PCR of 7 to 11 cycles used a sample-barcoded 5' primer and a J-beta primer mix. TCRdb ran MiXCR on the 5' RACE reads and lists one entry per CDR3 protein. Of some 560,000 distinct CDR3 sequences in the sample, roughly a quarter were seen once. These data also formed part of another study, on T cells of mothers and their children.

Sequenced sample: blood. The receptors derive from a boy aged 2 to 9 in good health.

The chain combines TRBV10-3 with TRBJ2-6; D is perhaps TRBD2 (6 bases). The CDR3 totals 16 residues. Germline assignment: CDR1 ENHRY and CDR2 SYGVKD. Trimming removed 8 bases at V and 0 bases at J, with 14 bases between. CDR3 nucleotide sequence: TGTGCCATCTCAGGGACTCAGAGCTCTGGGGCCAACGTCCTGACTTTC. Its translation is CAISGTQSSGANVLTF.

This rearrangement joins TRBV18 to TRBJ1-4; TRBD1 matches 9 bases. The junction had 1 base not matched to a gene; V was cut back by 1 base and J by 4 bases. CDR1 KGHSH and CDR2 LQKENI come from the germline V gene. This CDR3 region has 15 residues. The CDR3 DNA reads as TGTGCCAGCTCACCACGGACAGGGGTTAATGAAAAACTGTTTTTT. Protein: CASSPRTGVNEKLFF.

This clonotype was recorded many times. The chain employs TRBV5-5 and TRBJ2-2; D is unresolved. From germline, CDR1 is SGHKS and CDR2 YYEKEE (reference sequence). This CDR3 has 15 amino acids. The V end lost 2 bases, the J end lost 0 bases, and 8 bases lay between the germline ends. CDR3 loop: CASSFGRTNTGELFF. The DNA of the CDR3 is TGTGCCAGCAGCTTCGGGCGGACGAACACCGGGGAGCTGTTTTTT.

The chain carries TRBV20-1 and TRBJ2-5; 7 bases fit TRBD2. The junction had 10 bases not matched to a gene; V was cut back by 4 bases and J by 5 bases. The germline CDR1 and CDR2 sequences are DFQATT and SNEGSKA (reference sequence). There are 14 residues in the CDR3. The CDR3 loop reads CSAKEGGLDETQYF. The CDR3 DNA is TGCAGTGCTAAGGAGGGAGGGCTCGACGAGACCCAGTACTTC.

This clonotype has a handful of counts. This chain uses TRBV7-2 with TRBJ2-7, with unresolved D. The J call could be wrong; TRBJ2-5 is a better fit for the DNA end. Per germline, CDR1 SGHTA and CDR2 FQGNSA. The CDR3 is 17 amino acids. CDR3 loop: CASSVSGPTSGQETQYF. CDR3 sequence (DNA): TGTGCCAGCAGCGTCTCCGGGCCCACCTCCGGGCAAGAGACCCAGTACTTC.

The chain recombines TRBV4-2 with TRBJ2-3, with D tentatively TRBD2 (6 bases). CDR1 and CDR2 from the germline V gene are LGHNA and YNFKEQ. The CDR3 totals 15 residues. Trimming cost V 3 bases and J 3 bases, with 13 bases left between them. CDR3 region: CASSQGRTTTDTQYF. The CDR3 coding sequence is TGTGCCAGCAGCCAGGGACGGACTACTACAGATACGCAGTATTTT.

CDR3 amino acids: CSVEVPGYEQYF. CDR3 bases: TGCAGCGTTGAAGTACCGGGGTACGAGCAGTACTTC. The rearrangement uses TRBV29-1 and TRBJ2-7; possible D gene TRBD2, 5 bases. Germline assignment: CDR1 SQVTM and CDR2 ANQGSEA. The ends were cut back, 1 base at V and 4 bases at J, with 8 bases in the middle. This CDR3 region has 12 residues.

This clonotype was observed once. The gene calls are TRBV5-1 and TRBJ2-5; D remains unclear. The CDR3 contains 17 residues. V lost 6 bases and J 1 base, leaving 22 bases between the germline ends. The germline gives CDR1 SGHRS, CDR2 YFSETQ. This CDR3 is CASIGKTLWSRQETQYF. The CDR3 nucleotides are TGCGCCAGCATTGGGAAAACGCTGTGGAGCCGCCAAGAGACCCAGTACTTC.

This clonotype was seen once. The V call is TRBV9, the J call TRBJ2-3, with D possibly called TRBD1 or TRBD2 (5 bases each). The CDR3 sequence is 15 residues long. V lost 4 bases and J lost 2, with 14 bases in between. Germline values: CDR1 SGDLS, CDR2 YYNGEE. CDR3 sequence (DNA): TGTGCCAGCAGCTCAACCGGGACGTCCACAGATACGCAGTATTTT. Amino acids: CASSSTGTSTDTQYF.

In this sample, this clonotype turned up many times. The chain recombines TRBV7-8 with TRBJ1-4; TRBD1 is a possible D gene (5 bases). The CDR3 totals 16 residues. V lost 5 bases to trimming and J lost 0 bases, with 13 bases between them. Germline CDR1 SGHVS, CDR2 FQNEAQ. The CDR3 region has the DNA TGTGCCAGCAGCCCCATTGGGGCCTCAACTAATGAAAAACTGTTTTTT. Residues: CASSPIGASTNEKLFF.

This chain uses TRBV14 with TRBJ2-7, with TRBD1 as a possible D gene (5 bases). This CDR3 has 16 amino acids. The V end was cut by 5 bases, the J end by 0 bases, with 17 bases between. Germline values: CDR1 SGHDN, CDR2 FVKESK. The CDR3 bases are TGTGCCAGCAGCAAACGCACAGGCCACAGCTCCTACGAGCAGTACTTC. Residues: CASSKRTGHSSYEQYF.

The genes are TRBV7-9 and TRBJ1-5, with TRBD1 identical over 7 bases. CDR3 length: 15 residues. Trimming took 5 bases from V and 2 from J; bases not matched to a gene: 6. Germline V CDR1 and CDR2: SEHNR, FQNEAQ (reference sequence). The CDR3 protein is CASSRDRDGNQPQHF. The CDR3 DNA reads TGTGCCAGCAGCCGTGACAGGGATGGCAATCAGCCCCAGCATTTT.

This clonotype was counted a few times. V gene TRBV15 combines with J gene TRBJ2-1; TRBD2 is a possible D gene (6 bases). The germline V gene encodes CDR1 LNHNV and CDR2 YYDKDF (reference sequence). V dropped 5 bases and J dropped 1 base, with 12 bases sitting between them. The length of the CDR3 is 15 residues. The CDR3 nucleotides read TGTGCCACCAGCCAATTTCGGGAGTCCTACAATGAGCAGTTCTTC. Translated, it gives CATSQFRESYNEQFF.

The CDR3 nucleotides are TGTGCCAGCAGGTCCCGAGAGACCCAGTACTTC. It encodes CASRSRETQYF. The J gene is TRBJ2-5, the V gene TRBV25-1; D ambiguous. V lost 6 bases and J lost 4, with 6 bases in between. CDR3 length: 11 amino acids. Germline-derived CDR1 and CDR2 are MGHDK and SYGVNS.

As concerns this clonotype: Germline and junction disagree at one end, which may indicate a read error. The chain uses TRBV24-1 and TRBJ2-7; D possibly corresponds to TRBD2 (6 bases). Germline assignment: CDR1 KGHDR and CDR2 SFDVKD. This CDR3 has 13 amino acids. CDR3 amino acids: CATSDFQEGTGLF. Written as DNA, the CDR3 is TGTGCCACCAGTGATTTCCAGGAGGGAACAGGCCTATTC.

The chain recombines TRBV6-6 with TRBJ1-3, with TRBD1 identical over 8 bases. With 6 bases clipped from V and 2 bases from J, the junction kept 9 bases outside the gene matches. The CDR3 contains 16 residues. The germline gives CDR1 MNHNY, CDR2 SVGAGI (reference sequence). The CDR3 reads CASRLDSGGTGNTIYF. In nucleotides, the CDR3 is TGTGCCAGCAGACTTGATTCAGGGGGCACTGGAAACACCATATATTTT.

This CDR3 reads CASSLAYSYEQYF. DNA of the CDR3: TGCGCCAGCAGCTTGGCCTACTCCTACGAGCAGTACTTC. The chain uses TRBV5-1 and TRBJ2-7; D unclear. Germline-derived CDR1 and CDR2 are SGHRS and YFSETQ. Trimming removed 0 bases from V and 0 bases from J, with 4 bases in between. The length of the CDR3 is 13 residues.

The rearrangement links TRBV7-9 to TRBJ1-4; D unclear. CDR1 SEHNR and CDR2 FQNEAQ come from the germline V gene (reference sequence). V was pared by 3 bases and J by 0 bases, with 8 bases between. This CDR3 is built from 15 residues. The CDR3 nucleotides are TGTGCCAGCAGCTTGAGAGTTACAACTAATGAAAAACTGTTTTTT. Translating it yields CASSLRVTTNEKLFF.

V usage is TRBV7-9 and J usage is TRBJ2-1; 8 bases map to TRBD2. Germline assignment: CDR1 SEHNR and CDR2 FQNEAQ (reference sequence). With 0 bases clipped from V and 5 bases from J, the junction kept 12 bases outside the gene matches. This CDR3 is 18 amino acids long. The CDR3 sequence: CASSLALSGGRTHNEQFF. As DNA, the CDR3 is TGTGCCAGCAGCTTAGCGCTAAGTGGCGGGAGGACCCACAATGAGCAGTTCTTC.